One and the same sample provided the 12 T cell receptor beta chains below, sequenced in a study of shared clonotypes between healthy human individuals. Clones were read by immunoSEQ multiplex PCR, and TCRdb kept only the in-frame ones, dropping some. The sample has about 590,000 clones, less than 97% seen once. In the naive CD8 group, cells lacked CD45RO and were positively selected for CCR7, so terminally differentiated effector memory CD45RA+ cells were left out. Input material: naive CD8+ T cells sorted from blood. These receptors were collected from a woman under 40 in good health.

The chain couples TRBV11-2 to TRBJ2-5; D call uncertain. With the DNA end fitting TRBJ2-7 better, the J assignment may be wrong. The CDR3 extends over 13 amino acids. Germline V gene sequence: CDR1 SGHAT, CDR2 FQNNGV. The CDR3 loop is CASSLGQSYEQYF. CDR3 DNA: TGTGCCAGCAGCTTAGGGCAGTCCTACGAGCAGTACTTC.

The chain combines TRBV9 with TRBJ2-1; 12 bases map to TRBD2. With 4 bases clipped from V and 3 bases from J, the junction kept 8 bases outside the gene matches. This CDR3 has 17 residues. In germline, CDR1 is SGDLS, CDR2 YYNGEE. CDR3 amino acids: CASSSPSGRAGYNEQFF. The CDR3 DNA reads TGTGCCAGCAGCTCCCCTAGCGGGAGGGCCGGCTACAATGAGCAGTTCTTC.

This clone was seen only once. This chain links TRBV27 with TRBJ2-1, with TRBD2 matching 7 bases. The germline CDR1 and CDR2 sequences are MNHEY and SMNVEV (reference sequence). The CDR3 contains 21 residues. V trimming: 6 bases; J trimming: 0 bases; junction bases outside the gene matches: 23. CDR3 protein: CASSKRAEFRLADPSYNEQFF. As DNA, the CDR3 is TGTGCCAGCAGCAAACGGGCCGAGTTTAGGCTAGCGGACCCCTCCTACAATGAGCAGTTCTTC.

The V call is TRBV7-9, the J call TRBJ2-1; D gene ambiguous. Germline values: CDR1 SEHNR, CDR2 FQNEAQ (reference sequence). The CDR3 consists of 13 residues. V was shortened by 4 bases and J by 4 bases, with 8 bases between the two germline ends. The CDR3 DNA reads as TGTGCCAGCAGCTGGTTCGAATACAATGAGCAGTTCTTC. It encodes CASSWFEYNEQFF. The full variable domain, in which reference TRBV7-9 and TRBJ2-1 provide the parts outside the CDR3, is DTGVSQNPRHKITKRGQNVTFRCDPISEHNRLYWYRQTLGQGPEFLTYFQNEAQLEKSRLLSDRFSAERPKGSFSTLEIQRTEQGDSAMYLCASSWFEYNEQFFGPGTRLTVL.

The chain is built from TRBV29-1 and TRBJ2-7; TRBD2 matches 7 bases. Germline lookup yields CDR1 SQVTM and CDR2 ANQGSEA. The CDR3 runs 12 residues. Trimming cost V 6 bases and J 3 bases; bases outside gene matches: 5. The CDR3 reads CSVVQRGYEQYF. The CDR3 DNA reads as TGCAGCGTAGTCCAGCGGGGCTACGAGCAGTACTTC.

V usage is TRBV6-5 and J usage is TRBJ1-5; the D gene is possibly TRBD1 (6 bases). Trimming cost V 4 bases and J 1 base, with 11 bases left between them. This CDR3 has 15 amino acids. Germline V CDR1 and CDR2: MNHEY, SVGAGI. The chain's CDR3 is CASSSRGQSNQPQHF. CDR3 bases: TGTGCCAGCAGTTCCCGGGGGCAGAGCAATCAGCCCCAGCATTTT.

This clone was picked up one time. The chain carries TRBV28 and TRBJ2-5; D possibly corresponds to TRBD1 (6 bases). The J call may be wrong; the DNA end is better matched by TRBJ2-7. The CDR3 extends over 13 amino acids. Germline CDR1 reads MDHEN; CDR2 reads SYDVKM. The DNA for the CDR3 is TGTGCCAGCAGACAACCCCCAGGGGCCGAGCAGTACTTC. It translates to CASRQPPGAEQYF.

The J gene is TRBJ1-2, the V gene TRBV30; 9 nucleotides line up with TRBD1. Germline CDR1 reads GTSNPN; CDR2 reads SVGIG (reference sequence). The CDR3 spans 14 residues. V trimming: 8 bases; J trimming: 1 base; junction bases outside the gene matches: 8. The CDR3 spells CAILGQGINYGYTF. The CDR3 region has the DNA TGTGCCATCCTCGGACAGGGGATTAACTATGGCTACACCTTC.

The V gene is TRBV7-9, the J gene TRBJ1-1; 10 nucleotides match TRBD1. Germline lookup yields CDR1 SEHNR and CDR2 FQNEAQ (reference sequence). Germline trimming cut 4 bases from V and 7 bases from J; bases unmatched to any gene: 6. This CDR3 region has 14 residues. The CDR3 DNA follows: TGTGCCAGCAGCTCCCGGGACAGGGGCAGTGAAGCTTTCTTT. It translates to CASSSRDRGSEAFF.

The gene calls are TRBV5-6 and TRBJ2-3, with 7 nucleotides matching TRBD2. Germline CDR1 reads SGHDT; CDR2 reads YYEEEE. V lost 6 bases, J lost 2 bases, and 6 bases stayed unmatched. CDR3 length equals 14 residues. The CDR3 nucleotides read TGTGCCAGCAATAGCGGGTTCGACACAGATACGCAGTATTTT. It encodes CASNSGFDTDTQYF.

This sequence joins TRBV6-5 and TRBJ2-7, with 8 bases matching TRBD2. Germline-derived CDR1 and CDR2 are MNHEY and SVGAGI. The CDR3 covers 15 residues. After removal of 0 bases from V and 5 bases from J, the junction contained 6 bases not matched to a gene. Here the CDR3 reads CASSYSAGAPDEQYF. CDR3 sequence (DNA): TGTGCCAGCAGTTACTCAGCGGGAGCCCCGGACGAGCAGTACTTC.

The chain employs TRBV6-6 and TRBJ1-2; weak D call: TRBD1 (5 bases). The V gene's germline CDR1 is MNHNY and CDR2 SVGAGI (reference sequence). The germline V and J ends were trimmed by 6 bases and 2 bases, with 16 bases remaining between them. The CDR3 consists of 15 residues. As DNA, the CDR3 is TGTGCCAGCAGCTATAGGGACTTTCCCAACTATGGCTACACCTTC. Translating it yields CASSYRDFPNYGYTF.